This T cell receptor (beta chain) was observed in a study of T cell changes during pregnancy in multiple sclerosis. This clone was seen only once. Assay used: immunoSEQ multiplex PCR; TCRdb lists only in-frame clones, some missing. Of fewer than 65,000 clones in the sample, around 90% were seen once. Per the germline V gene, CDR1 is DFQATT and CDR2 is SNEGSKA (reference sequence). This CDR3 region has 11 residues. V lost 3 bases to trimming and J lost 7 bases, with 10 bases between them. This TCR came from a female donor with multiple sclerosis, enrolled in a pregnancy study. The sample here was peripheral blood, taken before pregnancy. The V and J genes are TRBV20-1 and TRBJ2-7; the D gene is possibly TRBD2 (5 bases). The CDR3 nucleotides read TGCAGTGCTAGTTCTCCGGGGGAGCAGTACTTC. As protein: CSASSPGEQYF.